This entry lists 25 T cell receptor beta chains sequenced from one sample in a study of T-cell memory formation after mild COVID-19. TCRdb re-called the 5' RACE reads through MiXCR, storing one row per CDR3 protein. The table records around 130,000 distinct CDR3 sequences, approximately 16% of them present only once. Material for sequencing was PBMCs or a T cell subset sorted from them (not recorded which). The receptors stem from an adult woman who had mild COVID-19 (a few samples of this study predate the infection). Cell type and time point are not known.

This clonotype has just a few counts. The J gene is TRBJ2-5, the V gene TRBV5-1, with TRBD1 identical over 8 bases. The CDR3 is 15 amino acids. Germline values: CDR1 SGHRS, CDR2 YFSETQ. The junction had 7 bases not matched to a gene; V was cut back by 4 bases and J by 2 bases. Here the CDR3 reads CASSGQGADQETQYF. Here the CDR3 DNA reads TGCGCCAGCAGCGGACAGGGAGCCGATCAAGAGACCCAGTACTTC. The whole variable domain, remainder taken from reference TRBV5-1 and TRBJ2-5, is KAGVTQTPRYLIKTRGQQVTLSCSPISGHRSVSWYQQTPGQGLQFLFEYFSETQRNKGNFPGRFSGRQFSNSRSEMNVSTLELGDSALYLCASSGQGADQETQYFGPGTRLLVL.

This clonotype came up a few times. V is TRBV20-1 and J is TRBJ2-7; 7 bases agree with TRBD2. The CDR3 sequence is 11 residues long. The germline gives CDR1 DFQATT, CDR2 SNEGSKA (reference sequence). V lost 6 bases to trimming and J lost 5 bases; unmatched junction nucleotides: 4. In nucleotides, the CDR3 is TGCAGTGCGATCCGGGGGGACGAGCAGTACTTC. It yields the protein CSAIRGDEQYF.

The chain employs TRBV6-2 or TRBV6-3 and TRBJ2-2; TRBD1 matches 10 bases. The CDR3 is made up of 15 amino acids. CDR1 and CDR2 (germline): MNHEY, SVGEGT. Trimming removed 7 bases from V and 3 bases from J; junction bases left unmatched: 5. In nucleotides, the CDR3 is TGTGCCAGCACTTCCGGGACAGGGGACACCGGGGAGCTGTTTTTT. Residues: CASTSGTGDTGELFF.

The chain uses TRBV7-3 and TRBJ2-1; perhaps D is TRBD1 or TRBD2 (5 bases each). The CDR3 consists of 14 residues. V lost 2 bases to trimming and J lost 8 bases, with 13 bases between them. In germline, CDR1 is SGHTA, CDR2 FQGTGA. The CDR3 spells CASSLGGVRDEQFF. The DNA of the CDR3 is TGTGCCAGCAGCTTAGGGGGAGTTCGGGATGAGCAGTTCTTC.

The sample holds one count of this clonotype. The J gene is TRBJ2-3, the V gene TRBV4-1; no definite D call. Deletions cut 0 bases from V and 6 bases from J, with 10 bases between. Looked up from germline, CDR1 is MGHRA and CDR2 is YSYEKL. This CDR3 has 14 residues. CDR3 in amino acids: CASSQDRVKDTQYF. CDR3 in DNA: TGCGCCAGCAGCCAAGATCGGGTGAAGGATACGCAGTATTTT.

The chain combines TRBV11-3 with TRBJ2-7; the match to TRBD1 covers 8 bases. This CDR3 is 14 amino acids long. Germline CDR1 is SGHNT and CDR2 is YENEEA. V was clipped by 5 bases and J by 2 bases; unmatched bases: 5. CDR3 region: CASSDRDRPYEQYF. As DNA, the CDR3 is TGTGCCAGCAGCGATCGGGACAGGCCCTACGAGCAGTACTTC.

This clonotype was counted a few times. This chain joins TRBV2 and TRBJ1-1; D might be TRBD1 (6 bases). Germline CDR1 is SNHLY and CDR2 is FYNNEI. Deletions cut 4 bases from V and 5 bases from J, with 17 bases between. The CDR3 covers 15 residues. CDR3 protein: CASSGTNRVVTEAFF. In nucleotides, the CDR3 is TGTGCCAGCAGTGGGACTAACAGGGTAGTAACTGAAGCTTTCTTT.

This clonotype has just a few counts. The chain carries TRBV28 and TRBJ2-3; TRBD2 matches at 10 bases. Per the germline V gene, CDR1 is MDHEN and CDR2 is SYDVKM. This CDR3 comprises 16 residues. V was clipped by 6 bases and J by 2 bases; unmatched bases: 8. CDR3 sequence: CASRPIAGGSTDTQYF. CDR3 nucleotide sequence: TGTGCCAGCAGGCCCATAGCGGGGGGATCCACAGATACGCAGTATTTT.

The J gene is TRBJ2-3, the V gene TRBV6-5; 13 bases fit TRBD2. This CDR3 contains 19 residues. After removal of 0 bases from V and 4 bases from J, the junction contained 10 bases not matched to a gene. In germline, CDR1 is MNHEY, CDR2 SVGAGI. This CDR3 is CASSYSEGTSGTLADTQYF. The CDR3 nucleotides are TGTGCCAGCAGTTACTCAGAAGGGACTAGCGGGACGCTTGCAGATACGCAGTATTTT.

The chain links TRBV5-1 to TRBJ2-7; D unclear. The germline V gene has CDR1 SGHRS and CDR2 YFSETQ. CDR3 length: 14 amino acids. With 5 bases removed from V and 3 bases from J, the gap between germline ends came to 15 bases. Written as DNA, the CDR3 is TGCGCCAGCAGAGGCGGACCGACACTCTACGAGCAGTACTTC. This gives the protein CASRGGPTLYEQYF.

This clonotype was seen a few times. Here the CDR3 DNA reads TGTGCCACCAGCCGCGGACGTACACCGAGCACAGATACGCAGTATTTT. Amino acids: CATSRGRTPSTDTQYF. The chain joins TRBV15 to TRBJ2-3; D gene unclear. This CDR3 has 16 residues. Germline-derived CDR1 and CDR2 are LNHNV and YYDKDF (reference sequence). Trimming took 5 bases from V and 0 from J, leaving 15 bases between them. Combining the CDR3 with reference TRBV15 and TRBJ2-3 gives the whole variable domain DAMVIQNPRYQVTQFGKPVTLSCSQTLNHNVMYWYQQKSSQAPKLLFHYYDKDFNNEADTPDNFQSRRPNTSFCFLDIRSPGLGDTAMYLCATSRGRTPSTDTQYFGPGTRLTVL.

J is TRBJ2-3 and V is TRBV5-1; the match to TRBD2 covers 8 bases. The CDR3 runs to 16 residues. Germline CDR1 is SGHRS and CDR2 is YFSETQ. The ends lost 0 bases at V and 1 base at J; junction bases unmatched: 4. Here the CDR3 DNA reads TGCGCCAGCAGCTTGGTGCTGCGGGGGGGCACAGATACGCAGTATTTT. Residues: CASSLVLRGGTDTQYF.

This clonotype appeared a few times. J is TRBJ1-1 and V is TRBV6-2 or TRBV6-3; TRBD1 is a possible D gene (5 bases). The germline V and J ends were trimmed by 2 bases and 11 bases, with 15 bases remaining between them. Per the germline V gene, CDR1 is MNHEY and CDR2 is SVGEGT. CDR3 length: 13 amino acids. This CDR3 is CASSYAGDRKAFF. The CDR3, as DNA: TGTGCCAGCAGTTACGCCGGGGACCGAAAGGCTTTCTTT.

The chain joins TRBV7-2 to TRBJ2-3; D might be TRBD1 (5 bases). The CDR3 extends over 15 amino acids. The germline CDR1 and CDR2 sequences are SGHTA and FQGNSA. Deletions cut 3 bases from V and 1 base from J, with 11 bases between. Here the CDR3 reads CASSLGLDRTDTQYF. The DNA for the CDR3 is TGTGCCAGCAGCTTGGGGCTGGACCGCACAGATACGCAGTATTTT.

This chain links TRBV27 with TRBJ2-3, with 9 positions matching TRBD1. Trimming at V came to 3 bases and at J to 4 bases, leaving 11 bases not matched to a gene. The CDR3 is 17 amino acids. The germline V gene encodes CDR1 MNHEY and CDR2 SMNVEV (reference sequence). CDR3 residues: CASSFLRGQGNSDTQYF. CDR3 coding DNA: TGTGCCAGCAGTTTTCTACGAGGACAGGGGAACTCAGATACGCAGTATTTT.

This clonotype occurred a few times. The rearrangement uses TRBV6-5 and TRBJ1-6, with D perhaps TRBD1 (6 bases). CDR3 length: 16 residues. Between the trimmed V and J ends, which lost 2 bases and 4 bases, there was a span of 12 bases. In germline, CDR1 is MNHEY, CDR2 SVGAGI. The CDR3 loop reads CASSYLRGPYNSPLHF. The CDR3 DNA sequence: TGTGCCAGCAGTTACCTCAGGGGACCTTATAATTCACCCCTCCACTTT.

This clonotype was found a few times. The genes are TRBV12-3 or TRBV12-4 and TRBJ2-7; D call uncertain. There are 15 residues in the CDR3. V was shortened by 2 bases and J by 2 bases, with 13 bases between the two germline ends. The CDR3 coding sequence is TGTGCCAGCAGTTTATCCGAGAACAGTCCCTACGAGCAGTACTTC. Protein product: CASSLSENSPYEQYF.

This clonotype was recorded a few times. The chain couples TRBV19 to TRBJ1-3, with 8 bases that match TRBD1. Per the germline V gene, CDR1 is LNHDA and CDR2 is SQIVND (reference sequence). The CDR3 has 16 amino acids. V lost 3 bases to trimming and J lost 7 bases; unmatched junction nucleotides: 11. The CDR3 DNA reads as TGTGCCAGTAGTATCGGGACAGGAGGTCTCGGGAACACCATATATTTT. It yields the protein CASSIGTGGLGNTIYF.

This clonotype has only a few counts. The chain joins TRBV4-2 to TRBJ2-1; tentatively, D is TRBD1 or TRBD2 (6 bases each). Trimming took off 4 bases at V and 7 bases at J, with 14 bases between the two ends. Germline V CDR1 and CDR2: LGHNA, YNFKEQ. The CDR3 contains 14 residues. This CDR3 reads CASSLGGGGNEQFF. The CDR3 DNA reads TGTGCCAGCAGCCTAGGAGGGGGTGGAAATGAGCAGTTCTTC.

This clonotype was counted only a few times. CDR3 amino acids: CASSYYQTGGNGYTF. For the CDR3, the DNA is TGTGCCAGCAGTTATTACCAGACGGGGGGAAATGGCTACACCTTC. J is TRBJ1-2 and V is TRBV6-5, with D tentatively TRBD1 (5 bases). Germline V CDR1 and CDR2: MNHEY, SVGAGI. V was shortened by 3 bases and J by 6 bases, with 17 bases between the two germline ends. The CDR3 totals 15 residues.

Only a few counts were recorded for this clonotype. This CDR3 is CASSGPGTGENEQFF. CDR3 DNA sequence: TGTGCCAGCAGCGGGCCCGGGACAGGGGAAAATGAGCAGTTCTTC. The chain is built from TRBV7-9 and TRBJ2-1, with TRBD1 matching over 10 bases. V lost 5 bases to trimming and J lost 7 bases; unmatched junction nucleotides: 8. The CDR3 totals 15 residues. Germline V gene sequence: CDR1 SEHNR, CDR2 FQNEAQ (reference sequence). Supplemented by reference TRBV7-9 and TRBJ2-1, the full variable domain reads DTGVSQNPRHKITKRGQNVTFRCDPISEHNRLYWYRQTLGQGPEFLTYFQNEAQLEKSRLLSDRFSAERPKGSFSTLEIQRTEQGDSAMYLCASSGPGTGENEQFFGPGTRLTVL.

The rearrangement links TRBV11-3 to TRBJ2-3, with D tentatively TRBD2 (5 bases). The CDR3 has 16 residues. The V gene lost 0 bases and the J gene lost 4 bases, with 14 bases spanning the gap. The germline V gene has CDR1 SGHNT and CDR2 YENEEA. The CDR3 loop is CASSLDTRRGSDTQYF. CDR3 nucleotide sequence: TGTGCCAGCAGCTTAGACACTAGGCGTGGGTCAGATACGCAGTATTTT.

CDR3 region: CAISEFPTEGLAGEGLRTDTQYF. The CDR3 DNA reads TGTGCCATCAGTGAGTTTCCAACCGAAGGACTAGCGGGAGAGGGGCTTCGCACAGATACGCAGTATTTT. The genes are TRBV10-3 and TRBJ2-3; TRBD2 agrees at 13 bases. J was trimmed by 1 base and V by 1 base; bases with no gene match: 20. The CDR3 sequence is 23 residues long. In germline, CDR1 is ENHRY, CDR2 SYGVKD.

By its share, this clonotype is medium-sized. The V and J genes are TRBV7-6 and TRBJ2-3; a possible D gene is TRBD1 (6 bases). The CDR3 has 18 residues. Germline CDR1 reads SGHVS; CDR2 reads FNYEAQ. Trimming removed 5 bases at V and 0 bases at J, with 21 bases between. The CDR3 loop reads CASSVTQEDSASTDTQYF. For the CDR3, the DNA is TGTGCCAGCAGCGTAACCCAAGAGGACAGCGCTAGCACAGATACGCAGTATTTT.

The chain has TRBV29-1 and TRBJ2-1, with unresolved D. CDR1 and CDR2 (germline): SQVTM, ANQGSEA. The CDR3 length is 9 residues. Trimming removed 7 bases at V and 6 bases at J, with 4 bases between. The CDR3 DNA reads as TGCAGCGACGGCAATGAGCAGTTCTTC. Translation: CSDGNEQFF.